The clone carrying this TCR beta chain was counted ten times or more. The target antigen is unknown. This sample was taken from a study of early T cells in non-severe SARS-CoV-2 infection. Looking at the study overall: Sequenced material consisted of bulk RNA (from unsorted whole blood), and chains were unpaired.

MiXCR, run by TCRdb on the 5' RACE reads, gives a single entry per CDR3 protein. The sample has 70,000 or so distinct CDR3 sequences, about 12% seen once. Findings and limits, study-wide: Anti-spike CD8 specificities were favored by VDJdb matching, whose results missed private and CD4 specificities.

The source of this sequence is an adult who was a healthcare worker with PCR-confirmed SARS-CoV-2 infection or an uninfected control (not recorded which). Sequencing was performed on whole blood.

The CDR3 DNA follows: TGCAGTGCCTTGACTGGCTACAATGAGCAGTTCTTC. Residues: CSALTGYNEQFF. The V gene is TRBV20-1, the J gene TRBJ2-1; no firm D call. V was shortened by 6 bases and J by 3 bases, with 9 bases between the two germline ends. Germline-derived CDR1 and CDR2 are DFQATT and SNEGSKA (reference sequence). This CDR3 is built from 12 residues.